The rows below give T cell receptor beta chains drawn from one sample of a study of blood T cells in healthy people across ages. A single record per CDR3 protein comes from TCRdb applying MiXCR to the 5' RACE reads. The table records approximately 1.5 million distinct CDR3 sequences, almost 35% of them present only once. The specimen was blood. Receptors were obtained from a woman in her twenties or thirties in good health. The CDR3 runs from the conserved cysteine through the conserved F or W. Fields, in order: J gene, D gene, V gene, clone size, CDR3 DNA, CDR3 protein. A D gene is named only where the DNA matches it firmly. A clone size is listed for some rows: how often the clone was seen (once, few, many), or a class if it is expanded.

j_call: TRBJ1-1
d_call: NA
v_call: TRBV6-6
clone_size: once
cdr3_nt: TGTGCCAGCAGTCCCGACGGGACACCCACAGGGGCTTTCTTT
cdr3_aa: CASSPDGTPTGAFF

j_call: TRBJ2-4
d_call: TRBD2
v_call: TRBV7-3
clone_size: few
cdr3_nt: TGTGCCAGCAGCTTATCGACTAGCTCTGAGCAGTACTTC
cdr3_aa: CASSLSTSSEQYF

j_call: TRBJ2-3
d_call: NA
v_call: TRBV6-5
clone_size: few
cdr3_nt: TGTGCCAGCAGCCCGTCGGTCGTTGGCACAGATACGCAGTATTTT
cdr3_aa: CASSPSVVGTDTQYF

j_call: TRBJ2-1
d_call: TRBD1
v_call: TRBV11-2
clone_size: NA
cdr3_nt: TGTGCCAGCAGCTCATGGACAGGGAACAATGAGCAGTTCTTC
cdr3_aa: CASSSWTGNNEQFF

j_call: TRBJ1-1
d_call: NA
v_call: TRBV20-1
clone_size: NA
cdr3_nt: TGCAGTGCTAGCCCCGGTTTGAACACTGAAGCTTTCTTT
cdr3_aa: CSASPGLNTEAFF

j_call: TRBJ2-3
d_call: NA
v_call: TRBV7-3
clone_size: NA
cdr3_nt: TGTGCCAGCAGCGGCGGGGTTAGCACAGATACGCAGTATTTT
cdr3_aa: CASSGGVSTDTQYF

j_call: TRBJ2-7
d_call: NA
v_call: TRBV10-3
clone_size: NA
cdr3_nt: TGTGCCATCAGTCAGGGCCGTACCTACGAGCAGTACTTC
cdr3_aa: CAISQGRTYEQYF

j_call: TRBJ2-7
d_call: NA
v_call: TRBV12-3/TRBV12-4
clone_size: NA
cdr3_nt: TGTGCCAGCAAGTTGGGGGAGTCCCAGTACTTC
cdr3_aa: CASKLGESQYF

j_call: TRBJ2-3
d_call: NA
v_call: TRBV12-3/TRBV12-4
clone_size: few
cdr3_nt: TGTGCCAGCACCGGACATGCCACAGATACGCAGTATTTT
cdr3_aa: CASTGHATDTQYF

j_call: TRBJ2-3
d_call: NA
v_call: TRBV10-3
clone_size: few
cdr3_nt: TGTGCCATCGGGCAGGGTGCAGATACGCAGTATTTT
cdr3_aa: CAIGQGADTQYF

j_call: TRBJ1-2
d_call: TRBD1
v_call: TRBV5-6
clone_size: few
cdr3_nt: TGTGCCAGCAGCATTGGACAGGCGGGTAACTATGGCTACACCTTC
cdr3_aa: CASSIGQAGNYGYTF

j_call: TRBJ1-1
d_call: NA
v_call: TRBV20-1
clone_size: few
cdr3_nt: TGCAGTGCCGCGGCGACCTACGGAGTTAACACTGAAGCTTTCTTT
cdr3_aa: CSAAATYGVNTEAFF

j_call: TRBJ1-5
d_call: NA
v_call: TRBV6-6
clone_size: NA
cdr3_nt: TGTGCCAGCAGCCCAAGACTGGATGGCAATCAGCCCCAGCATTTT
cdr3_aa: CASSPRLDGNQPQHF

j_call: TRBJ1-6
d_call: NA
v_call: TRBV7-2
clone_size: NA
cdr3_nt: TGTGCCAGCAGCTCAACGAACATGTTGTGGAATTCACCCCTCCACTTT
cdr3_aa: CASSSTNMLWNSPLHF

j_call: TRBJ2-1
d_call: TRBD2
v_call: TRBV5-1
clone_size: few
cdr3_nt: TGCGCCAGCAGCTTCATTAGCGGGGCCTACAATGAGCAGTTCTTC
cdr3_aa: CASSFISGAYNEQFF

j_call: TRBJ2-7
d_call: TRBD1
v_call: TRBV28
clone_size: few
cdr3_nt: TGTGCCAGCAGTCTCAACAGGGGGATATACGAGCAGTACTTC
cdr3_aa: CASSLNRGIYEQYF

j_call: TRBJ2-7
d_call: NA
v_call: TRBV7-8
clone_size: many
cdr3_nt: TGTGCCAGCAGACCGGGACATGCCTACGAGCAGTACTTC
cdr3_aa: CASRPGHAYEQYF

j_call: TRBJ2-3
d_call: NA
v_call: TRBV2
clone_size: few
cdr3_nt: TGTGCCAGCAAACGTGAGGACTATACAGATAGGCAGTATTTT
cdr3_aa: CASKREDYTDRQYF

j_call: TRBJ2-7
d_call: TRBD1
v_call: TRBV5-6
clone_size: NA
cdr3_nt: TGTGCCAGCAGCCTCGGACAGGGGGCTAGAATTTACGAGCAGTACTTC
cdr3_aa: CASSLGQGARIYEQYF

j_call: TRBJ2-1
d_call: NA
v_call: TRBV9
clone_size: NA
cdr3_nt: TGTGCCAGCAGCGCGGGCCGGGGGTACGGTGAGCAGTTCTTC
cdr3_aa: CASSAGRGYGEQFF

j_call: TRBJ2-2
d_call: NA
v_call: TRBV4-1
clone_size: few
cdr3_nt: TGCGCCAGCAGCCAAGGTCAGCCCGGGGAGCTGTTTTTT
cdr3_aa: CASSQGQPGELFF

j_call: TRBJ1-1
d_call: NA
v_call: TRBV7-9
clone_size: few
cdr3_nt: TGTGCCAGCAGCGGGGGGTACAGTACGGACGCTGAAGCTTTCTTT
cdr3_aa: CASSGGYSTDAEAFF

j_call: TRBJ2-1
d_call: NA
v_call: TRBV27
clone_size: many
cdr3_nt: TGTGCCAGCAAAACTCTAACAGGGAAAGTGGGCAATGAGCAGTTCTTC
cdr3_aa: CASKTLTGKVGNEQFF